The source of this TCR beta chain is a study of cytomegalovirus exposure and HLA in healthy donors. Study-level results: TCR beta V segments were, for the most part, productive about 90% or about 30% of the time in an earlier analysis. An analysis that was carried out later associated approximately 17,000 TCR beta sequences with HLA alleles at 0.05 false discovery rate.

The PCR made use of 60 Vbeta and 13 Jbeta primers. The assay was immunoSEQ multiplex PCR, and TCRdb's table has in-frame clones only and misses some. This sample has fewer than 300,000 clones; about four fifths occur once, and the top ten carry 0.3% to 0.35%. For this clone: The antigen is unknown.

Sequenced sample: PBMCs. The source is a girl aged 2-15 years in good health and CMV-seronegative.

This CDR3 reads CASRGRNTGELFF. CDR3 sequence (DNA): TGTGCCAGCAGGGGCCGGAACACCGGGGAGCTGTTTTTT. The chain combines TRBV7-3 with TRBJ2-2; no clear D. Trimming removed 6 bases from V and 1 base from J, with 6 bases in between. This CDR3 region has 13 residues. Germline V gene sequence: CDR1 SGHTA, CDR2 FQGTGA.